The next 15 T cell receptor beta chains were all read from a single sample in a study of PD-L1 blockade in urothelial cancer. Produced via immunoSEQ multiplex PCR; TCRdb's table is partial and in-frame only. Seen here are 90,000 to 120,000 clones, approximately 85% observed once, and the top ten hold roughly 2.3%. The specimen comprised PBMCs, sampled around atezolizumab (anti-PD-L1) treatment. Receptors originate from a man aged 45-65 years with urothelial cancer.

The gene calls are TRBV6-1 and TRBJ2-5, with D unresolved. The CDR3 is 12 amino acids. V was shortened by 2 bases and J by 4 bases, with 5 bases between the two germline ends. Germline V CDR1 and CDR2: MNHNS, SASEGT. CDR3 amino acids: CASSEIGETQYF. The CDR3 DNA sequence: TGTGCCAGCAGTGAAATCGGAGAGACCCAGTACTTC.

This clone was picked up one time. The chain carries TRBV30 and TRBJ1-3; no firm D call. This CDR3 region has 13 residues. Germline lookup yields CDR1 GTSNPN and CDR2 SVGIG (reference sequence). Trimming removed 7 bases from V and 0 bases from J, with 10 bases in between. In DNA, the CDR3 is TGTGCCTCTAACGGTGGCTCTGGAAACACCATATATTTT. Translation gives CASNGGSGNTIYF.

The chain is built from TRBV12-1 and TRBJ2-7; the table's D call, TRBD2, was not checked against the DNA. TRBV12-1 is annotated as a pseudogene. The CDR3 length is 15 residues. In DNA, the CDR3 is TGTGCCAGCAGCTTACAGCGGGAGACAACCTACGAGCAGTACTTC. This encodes CASSLQRETTYEQYF.

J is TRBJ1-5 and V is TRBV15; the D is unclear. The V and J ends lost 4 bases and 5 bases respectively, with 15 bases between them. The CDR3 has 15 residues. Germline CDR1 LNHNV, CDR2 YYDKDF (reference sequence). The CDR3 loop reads CATSTGEGSHQPQHF. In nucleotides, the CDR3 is TGTGCCACCAGCACGGGAGAAGGGTCGCATCAGCCCCAGCATTTT.

CDR3 region: CASSLAIGGSYEQYF. In DNA, the CDR3 is TGTGCCAGCAGCTTAGCAATAGGGGGCAGCTACGAGCAGTACTTC. This chain connects TRBV7-2 to TRBJ2-7, with TRBD1 identical over 7 bases. The CDR3 extends over 15 amino acids. The ends lost 0 bases at V and 3 bases at J; junction bases unmatched: 5. In germline, CDR1 is SGHTA, CDR2 FQGNSA.

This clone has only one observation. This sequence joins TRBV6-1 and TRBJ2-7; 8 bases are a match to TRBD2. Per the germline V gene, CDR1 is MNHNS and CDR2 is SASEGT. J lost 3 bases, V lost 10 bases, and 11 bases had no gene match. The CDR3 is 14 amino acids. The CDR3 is CATGGDAYFYEQYF. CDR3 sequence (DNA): TGTGCCACCGGGGGGGACGCCTACTTCTACGAGCAGTACTTC.

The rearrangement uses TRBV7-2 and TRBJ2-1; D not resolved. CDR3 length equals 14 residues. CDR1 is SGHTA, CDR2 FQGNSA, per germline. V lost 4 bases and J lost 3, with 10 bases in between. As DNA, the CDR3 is TGTGCCAGCAGCTACTCATACTACTACAATGAGCAGTTCTTC. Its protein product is CASSYSYYYNEQFF.

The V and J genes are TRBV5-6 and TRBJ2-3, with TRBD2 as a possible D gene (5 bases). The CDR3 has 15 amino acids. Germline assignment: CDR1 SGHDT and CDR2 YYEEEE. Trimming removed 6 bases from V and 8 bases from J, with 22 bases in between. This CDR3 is CASKGGGRLFFTQYF. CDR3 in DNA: TGTGCCAGCAAGGGTGGCGGGCGGTTGTTCTTTACGCAGTATTTT. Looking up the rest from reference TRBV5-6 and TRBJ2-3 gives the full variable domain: DAGVTQSPTHLIKTRGQQVTLRCSPKSGHDTVSWYQQALGQGPQFIFQYYEEEERQRGNFPDRFSGHQFPNYSSELNVNALLLGDSALYLCASKGGGRLFFTQYFGPGTRLTVL.

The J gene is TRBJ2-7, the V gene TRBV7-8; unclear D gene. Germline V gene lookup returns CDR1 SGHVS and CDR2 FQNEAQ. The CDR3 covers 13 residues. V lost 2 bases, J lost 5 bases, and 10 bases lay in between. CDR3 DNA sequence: TGTGCCAGCAGCTTATTACTTTTCCACGAGCAGTACTTC. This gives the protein CASSLLLFHEQYF.

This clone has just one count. The CDR3 here is CASSLEEAHYGYTF. CDR3 nucleotides: TGTGCCAGCAGCTTAGAGGAGGCCCACTATGGCTACACCTTC. The chain employs TRBV11-3 and TRBJ1-2; the D is unclear. The V gene's germline CDR1 is SGHNT and CDR2 YENEEA. V lost 0 bases, J lost 3 bases, and 8 bases lay in between. The CDR3 totals 14 residues.

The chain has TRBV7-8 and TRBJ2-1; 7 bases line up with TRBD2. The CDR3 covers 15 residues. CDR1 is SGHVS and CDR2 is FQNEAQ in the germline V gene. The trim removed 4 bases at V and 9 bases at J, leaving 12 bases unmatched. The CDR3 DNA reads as TGTGCCAGCAGCTGGCGGGGGAGCTGGGCGGGTGAGCAGTTCTTC. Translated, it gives CASSWRGSWAGEQFF.

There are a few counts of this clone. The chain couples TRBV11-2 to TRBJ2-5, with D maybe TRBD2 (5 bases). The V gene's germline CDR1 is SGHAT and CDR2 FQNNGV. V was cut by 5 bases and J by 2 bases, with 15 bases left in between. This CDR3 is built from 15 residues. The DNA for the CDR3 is TGTGCCAGCAGCCCCTCAAAGACGGGGCAAGAGACCCAGTACTTC. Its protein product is CASSPSKTGQETQYF.

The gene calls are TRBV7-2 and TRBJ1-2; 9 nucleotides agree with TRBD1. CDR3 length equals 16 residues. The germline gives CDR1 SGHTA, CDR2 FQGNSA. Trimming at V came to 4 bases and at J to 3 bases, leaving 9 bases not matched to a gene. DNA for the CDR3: TGTGCCAGCAGCTCCCCGCCGGGACAGGGATACTATGGCTACACCTTC. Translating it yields CASSSPPGQGYYGYTF.

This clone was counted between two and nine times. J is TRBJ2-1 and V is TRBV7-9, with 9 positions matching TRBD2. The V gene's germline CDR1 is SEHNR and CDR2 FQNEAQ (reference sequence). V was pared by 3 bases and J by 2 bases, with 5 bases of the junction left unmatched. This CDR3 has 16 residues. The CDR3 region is CASSLPLAGTYNEQFF. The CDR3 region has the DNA TGTGCCAGCAGCTTGCCCCTAGCGGGGACCTACAATGAGCAGTTCTTC.

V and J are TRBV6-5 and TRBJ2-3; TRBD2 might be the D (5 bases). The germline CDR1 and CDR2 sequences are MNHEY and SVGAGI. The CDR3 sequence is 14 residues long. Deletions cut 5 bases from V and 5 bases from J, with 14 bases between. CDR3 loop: CASSKSWRQDTQYF. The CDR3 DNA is TGTGCCAGCAGTAAAAGCTGGAGGCAAGATACGCAGTATTTT.